This record concerns one TCR beta chain sequence. Its antigen remains unknown. A multiplex PCR was run with 60 Vbeta primers and 13 Jbeta primers. Repertoires were generated with immunoSEQ multiplex PCR, while TCRdb's copy carries only in-frame clones and drops some. The sample contains over 95,000 clones, over 75% of which appear only once. This entry belongs to a study of cytomegalovirus exposure and HLA in healthy donors. Looking at the study overall: Researchers found that approximately 85% of 350 to 500 genotyped donors fell within the Caucasian-associated ancestry cluster.

The CDR3 length is 14 residues. Germline values: CDR1 MGHRA, CDR2 YSYEKL. Trimming removed 4 bases from V and 6 bases from J; junction bases left unmatched: 4. Study-wide results and limits: CMV serostatus was the only recorded immune exposure for donors.

Samples came from healthy bone marrow donors. The source material was PBMCs. V usage is TRBV4-1 and J usage is TRBJ2-2; 8 positions match TRBD2. The sequence derives from a man aged 35-49 years in good health and CMV-seropositive. CDR3 loop: CASSPWRGAGELFF. The CDR3 nucleotides read TGCGCCAGCAGCCCATGGCGGGGGGCCGGGGAGCTGTTTTTT.